The rows below give T cell receptor beta chains drawn from one sample of a study of blood T cell repertoires in COVID-19. Produced via immunoSEQ multiplex PCR; TCRdb's table is partial and in-frame only. The table has under 250,000 clones, approximately 86% seen once; the top ten hold around 1.6%. The sample taken for sequencing was peripheral blood. Receptors were obtained from a woman aged 60-75 years who had recovered from COVID-19. CDR3s include the opening cysteine and the closing phenylalanine or tryptophan. Each record gives: V gene, J gene, clone size, D gene, CDR3 DNA, CDR3 protein. A D gene is named only where the DNA matches it firmly. A clone size is listed for some rows: how often the clone was seen (once, few, many), or a class if it is expanded.

>TRBV5-1|TRBJ2-2|once|TRBD2
TGCGCCAGCAGCTTTAGCGGGGGGGCCCAGGACACCGGGGAGCTGTTTTTT
CASSFSGGAQDTGELFF
>TRBV4-1|TRBJ1-2|NA|NA
TGCGCCAGCAGACAGCCAGGGGTGTTTGGCTACACCTTC
CASRQPGVFGYTF
>TRBV7-2|TRBJ2-7|NA|NA
TGTGCCAGCAGTGGTCGGAGCTCCTACGAGCAGTACTTC
CASSGRSSYEQYF
>TRBV5-1|TRBJ2-2|NA|NA
TGCGCCAGCAGCTTGTTCCAGGGGAACACCGGGGAGCTGTTTTTT
CASSLFQGNTGELFF
>TRBV27|TRBJ2-3|NA|TRBD2
TGTGCCAGCAGCGTTAGCGGGGGCACTAGCACAGATACGCAGTATTTT
CASSVSGGTSTDTQYF
>TRBV28|TRBJ1-2|NA|NA
TGTGCCAGCAGTCTCGACCCTAACAGGGACGGAGGCTACACCTTC
CASSLDPNRDGGYTF
>TRBV5-1|TRBJ1-3|NA|NA
TGCGCCAGCAGCTCGGGGCCGAGGGAGGAAGACACCATATATTTT
CASSSGPREEDTIYF
>TRBV11-2|TRBJ2-1|NA|TRBD2
TGTGCCAGCAGCTTATACTCTAGCGGGGGAAGCAATGAGCAGTTCTTC
CASSLYSSGGSNEQFF
>TRBV7-2|TRBJ2-1|NA|NA
TGTGCCAGCAGCTTAAGGTTGGGGGCCCTCACCTACAATGAGCAGTTCTTC
CASSLRLGALTYNEQFF
>TRBV29-1|TRBJ1-5|NA|TRBD1
TGCAGCGTCAGAACCCTGGGACAGGGGCACAATCAGCCCCAGCATTTT
CSVRTLGQGHNQPQHF
>TRBV5-4|TRBJ2-6|NA|NA
TGTGCCAGCAGCTCCGCCGACAGCTCTGGGGCCAACGTCCTGACTTTC
CASSSADSSGANVLTF
>TRBV6-5|TRBJ1-3|NA|NA
TGTGCCAGCAGTCCTACCCGGGACTCTGGAAACACCATATATTTT
CASSPTRDSGNTIYF
>TRBV21-1|TRBJ2-7|NA|NA
TGTGCCAGCAGCAAACTAGCGGGGGACCCACTCTACGAGCAGTACTTC
CASSKLAGDPLYEQYF
>TRBV28|TRBJ1-3|NA|TRBD1
TGTGCCAGCAGTCCGCCCCCGCCGGGACAGGGATATTTT
CASSPPPPGQGYF
>TRBV5-1|TRBJ2-7|once|NA
TGCGCCAGCAGCTCAACAGGGCTAAGGGAGCAGTACTTC
CASSSTGLREQYF